This T cell receptor beta chain was recorded in a study of shared clonotypes between healthy human individuals. Trimming took 7 bases from V and 3 from J; bases not matched to a gene: 9. The germline V gene has CDR1 MNHNS and CDR2 SASEGT. CDR3 length equals 15 residues. Only Caucasian adults living in Nashville, Tennessee made up the donor group. Generated by immunoSEQ multiplex PCR, the TCRdb table keeps only in-frame clones and is missing some. The data show over 2 million clones, 85% to 95% seen once. This rearrangement joins TRBV6-1 to TRBJ2-3; TRBD1 agrees at 8 bases. This TCR was recovered from a young man in good health. The sample taken for sequencing was naive CD4+ T cells sorted from blood. Subset in this sample: CD45RA+ positively selected. The DNA for the CDR3 is TGTGCCAGCATCCTCAGGGGGCCAAGAACAGATACGCAGTATTTT. It codes for CASILRGPRTDTQYF.